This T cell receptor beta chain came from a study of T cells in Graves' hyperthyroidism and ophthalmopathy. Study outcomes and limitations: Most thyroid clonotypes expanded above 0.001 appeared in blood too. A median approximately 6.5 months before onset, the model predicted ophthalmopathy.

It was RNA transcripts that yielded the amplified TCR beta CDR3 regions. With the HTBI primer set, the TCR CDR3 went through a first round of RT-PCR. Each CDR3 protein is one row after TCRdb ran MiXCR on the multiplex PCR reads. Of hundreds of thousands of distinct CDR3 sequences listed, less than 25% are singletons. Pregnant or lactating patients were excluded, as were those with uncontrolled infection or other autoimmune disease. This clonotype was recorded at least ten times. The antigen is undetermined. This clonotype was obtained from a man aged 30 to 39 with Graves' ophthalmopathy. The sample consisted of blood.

In nucleotides, the CDR3 is TGTGCCAGCAGTGATCAAAAGGGGGCGGGTCAGCCCCAGCATTTT. This sequence encodes CASSDQKGAGQPQHF. The V and J genes are TRBV2 and TRBJ1-5; TRBD1 agrees at 7 bases. There are 15 residues in the CDR3. CDR1 is SNHLY, CDR2 FYNNEI, per germline. V lost 3 bases and J lost 6; bases outside the gene matches: 8.